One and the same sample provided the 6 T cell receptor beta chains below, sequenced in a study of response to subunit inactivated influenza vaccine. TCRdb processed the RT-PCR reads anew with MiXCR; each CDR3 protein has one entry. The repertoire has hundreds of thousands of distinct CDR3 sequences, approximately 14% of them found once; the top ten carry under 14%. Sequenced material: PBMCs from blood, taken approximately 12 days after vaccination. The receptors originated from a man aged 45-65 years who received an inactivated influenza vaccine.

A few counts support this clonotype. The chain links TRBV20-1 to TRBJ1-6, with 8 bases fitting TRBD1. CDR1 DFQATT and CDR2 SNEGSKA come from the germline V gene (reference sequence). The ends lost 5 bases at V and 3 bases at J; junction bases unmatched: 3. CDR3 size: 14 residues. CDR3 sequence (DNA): TGCAGTGCTGGGGACAGGTTCTATAATTCACCCCTCCACTTT. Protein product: CSAGDRFYNSPLHF.

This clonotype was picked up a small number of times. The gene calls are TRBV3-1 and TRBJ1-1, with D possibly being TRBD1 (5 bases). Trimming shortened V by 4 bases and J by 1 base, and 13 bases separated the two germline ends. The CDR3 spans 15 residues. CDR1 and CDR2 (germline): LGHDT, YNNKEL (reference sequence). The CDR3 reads CASSPEGTGNTEAFF. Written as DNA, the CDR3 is TGTGCCAGCAGCCCCGAAGGGACTGGGAACACTGAAGCTTTCTTT.

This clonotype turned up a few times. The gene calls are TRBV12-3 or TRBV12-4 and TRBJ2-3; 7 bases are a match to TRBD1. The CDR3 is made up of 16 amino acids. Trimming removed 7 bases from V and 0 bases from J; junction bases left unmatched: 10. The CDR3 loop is CASIKQGPPSTDTQYF. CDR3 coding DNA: TGTGCCAGCATTAAACAGGGGCCTCCTAGCACAGATACGCAGTATTTT.

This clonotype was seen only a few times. In nucleotides, the CDR3 is TGTGCCAGCAGTGCTCAGGGGAGTGGTACGCAGTATTTT. Protein sequence: CASSAQGSGTQYF. J is TRBJ2-3 and V is TRBV12-3 or TRBV12-4; D might be TRBD1 (6 bases). The CDR3 is 13 amino acids. The V end lost 5 bases, the J end lost 8 bases, and 14 bases lay between the germline ends.

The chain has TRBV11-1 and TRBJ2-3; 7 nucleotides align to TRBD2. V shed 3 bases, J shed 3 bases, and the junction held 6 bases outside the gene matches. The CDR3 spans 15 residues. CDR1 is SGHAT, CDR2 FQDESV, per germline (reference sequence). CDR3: CASSFLAEGTDTQYF. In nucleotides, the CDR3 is TGTGCCAGCAGCTTCCTAGCGGAGGGGACAGATACGCAGTATTTT.

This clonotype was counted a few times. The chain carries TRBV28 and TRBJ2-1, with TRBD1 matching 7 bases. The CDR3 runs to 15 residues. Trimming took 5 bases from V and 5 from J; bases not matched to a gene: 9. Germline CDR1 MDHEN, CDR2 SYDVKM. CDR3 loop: CASSRTGLGHNEQFF. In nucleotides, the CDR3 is TGTGCCAGCAGTAGGACAGGTCTGGGACACAATGAGCAGTTCTTC. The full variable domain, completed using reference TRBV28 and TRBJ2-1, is DVKVTQSSRYLVKRTGEKVFLECVQDMDHENMFWYRQDPGLGLRLIYFSYDVKMKEKGDIPEGYSVSREKKERFSLILESASTNQTSMYLCASSRTGLGHNEQFFGPGTRLTVL.